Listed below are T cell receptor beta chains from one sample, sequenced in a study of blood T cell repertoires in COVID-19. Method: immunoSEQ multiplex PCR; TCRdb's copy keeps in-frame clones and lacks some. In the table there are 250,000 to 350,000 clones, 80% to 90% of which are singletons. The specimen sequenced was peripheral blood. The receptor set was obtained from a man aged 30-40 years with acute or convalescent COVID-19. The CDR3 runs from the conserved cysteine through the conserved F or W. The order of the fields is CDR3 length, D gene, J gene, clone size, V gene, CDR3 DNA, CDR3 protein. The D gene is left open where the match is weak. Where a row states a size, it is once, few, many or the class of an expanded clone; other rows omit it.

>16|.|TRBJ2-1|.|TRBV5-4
TGTGCCAGCAGCTTAAGGGCGGAGGGGTCCTACAATGAGCAGTTCTTC
CASSLRAEGSYNEQFF
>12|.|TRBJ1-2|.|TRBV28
TGTGCCAGCAGCCTGACAGTTGGGGGCTACACCTTC
CASSLTVGGYTF
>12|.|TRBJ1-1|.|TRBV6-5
TGTGCCAGCACCCTGGGAACAGGGTTAGCTTTCTTT
CASTLGTGLAFF
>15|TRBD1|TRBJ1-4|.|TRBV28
TGTGCCAGCAGTCGGACAGGGGTCGGTAATGAAAAACTGTTTTTT
CASSRTGVGNEKLFF
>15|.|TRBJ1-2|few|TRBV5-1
TGCGCCAGCAGCTTGGAGTACAGGAGCCACTATGGCTACACCTTC
CASSLEYRSHYGYTF
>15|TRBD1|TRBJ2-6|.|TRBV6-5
TGTGCCAGCAGACAGGGGCAAGGAGGGGCCAACGTCCTGACTTTC
CASRQGQGGANVLTF
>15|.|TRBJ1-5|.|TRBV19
TGTGCCACAGTGGGGACGGAGGGCTTAAATCAGCCCCAGCATTTT
CATVGTEGLNQPQHF
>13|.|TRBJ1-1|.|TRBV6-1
TGTGCCAGCAGTGTCTCGTCAGGCACTGAAGCTTTCTTT
CASSVSSGTEAFF
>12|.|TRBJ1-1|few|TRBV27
TGTGCCAGCAGTTCAGGGAACACTGAAGCTTTCTTT
CASSSGNTEAFF
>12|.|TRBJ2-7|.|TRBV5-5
TGTGCCAGCAGCCCCCCTTTTCGCGAGCAGTACTTC
CASSPPFREQYF
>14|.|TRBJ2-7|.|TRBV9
TGTGCCAGCAGCGTAGATGGGAGCGACTACGAGCAGTACTTC
CASSVDGSDYEQYF
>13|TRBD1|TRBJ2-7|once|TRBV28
TGTGCCAGCAGTCCCCGGACAGGGGTCGAGCAGTACTTC
CASSPRTGVEQYF
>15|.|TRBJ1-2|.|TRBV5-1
TGCGCCAGCGGCCTTACGCAGGCGTCCCTCTATGGCTACACCTTC
CASGLTQASLYGYTF
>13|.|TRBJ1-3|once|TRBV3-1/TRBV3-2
TGTGCCAGCAGCCAAGGAGGTGGAAACACCATATATTTT
CASSQGGGNTIYF
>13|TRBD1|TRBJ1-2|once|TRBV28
TGTGCCAGCAGTTTAGTCCAGGGGGGTGGCTCCACCTTC
CASSLVQGGGSTF
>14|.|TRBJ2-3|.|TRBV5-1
TGCGCCAGCAGCCCGGGACTCCTCACAGATACGCAGTATTTT
CASSPGLLTDTQYF
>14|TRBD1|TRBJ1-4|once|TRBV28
TGTGCCAGCACCCCGGGACAGGCCCTGGAAAAACTGTTTTTT
CASTPGQALEKLFF
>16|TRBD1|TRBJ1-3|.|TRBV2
TGTGCCAGCAAGATGACCAGGACAGGGCCTGGAAACACCATATATTTT
CASKMTRTGPGNTIYF
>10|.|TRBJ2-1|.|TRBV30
TGTGCCTGGAGTCTTAAAGAGCAGTTCTTC
CAWSLKEQFF
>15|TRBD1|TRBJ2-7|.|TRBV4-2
TGTGCCAGCAGCCCACGACCCCAGGGGGCCCACGAGCAGTACTTC
CASSPRPQGAHEQYF